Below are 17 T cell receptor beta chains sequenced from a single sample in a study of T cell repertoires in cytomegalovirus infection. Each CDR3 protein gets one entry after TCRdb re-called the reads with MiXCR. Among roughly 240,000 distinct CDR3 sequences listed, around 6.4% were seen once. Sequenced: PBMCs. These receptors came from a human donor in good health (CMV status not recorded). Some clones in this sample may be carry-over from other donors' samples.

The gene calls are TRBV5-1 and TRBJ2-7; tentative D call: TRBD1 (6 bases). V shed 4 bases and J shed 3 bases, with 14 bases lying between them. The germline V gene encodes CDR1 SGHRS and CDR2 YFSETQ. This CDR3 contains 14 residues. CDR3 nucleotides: TGCGCCAGCAGCACGGGGACATCTCGCTACGAGCAGTACTTC. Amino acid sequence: CASSTGTSRYEQYF.

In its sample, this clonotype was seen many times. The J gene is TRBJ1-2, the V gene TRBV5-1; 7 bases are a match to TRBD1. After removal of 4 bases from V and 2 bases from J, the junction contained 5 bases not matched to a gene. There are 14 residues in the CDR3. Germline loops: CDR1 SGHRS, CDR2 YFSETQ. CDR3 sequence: CASSPTGINYGYTF. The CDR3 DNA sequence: TGCGCCAGCAGCCCGACAGGGATCAACTATGGCTACACCTTC.

The chain's CDR3 is CASSLGGYVFEAFF. CDR3 DNA sequence: TGTGCCAGCAGCTTAGGGGGGTACGTTTTTGAAGCTTTCTTT. The V gene is TRBV7-2, the J gene TRBJ1-1; TRBD1 might be the D (5 bases). Per germline, CDR1 SGHTA and CDR2 FQGNSA. The V and J ends lost 1 base and 7 bases respectively, with 13 bases between them. The CDR3 length is 14 residues.

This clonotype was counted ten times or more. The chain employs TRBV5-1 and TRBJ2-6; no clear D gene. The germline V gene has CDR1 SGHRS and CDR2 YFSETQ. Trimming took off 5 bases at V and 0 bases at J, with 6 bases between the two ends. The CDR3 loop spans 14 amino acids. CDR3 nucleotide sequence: TGCGCCAGCAGGTCCGACTCTGGGGCCAACGTCCTGACTTTC. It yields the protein CASRSDSGANVLTF.

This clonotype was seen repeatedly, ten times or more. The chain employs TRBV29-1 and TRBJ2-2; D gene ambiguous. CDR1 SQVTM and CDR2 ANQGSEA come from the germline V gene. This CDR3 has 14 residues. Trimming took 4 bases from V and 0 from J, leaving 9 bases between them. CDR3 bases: TGCAGCGTTGCGGCATCCTCGAACACCGGGGAGCTGTTTTTT. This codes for CSVAASSNTGELFF.

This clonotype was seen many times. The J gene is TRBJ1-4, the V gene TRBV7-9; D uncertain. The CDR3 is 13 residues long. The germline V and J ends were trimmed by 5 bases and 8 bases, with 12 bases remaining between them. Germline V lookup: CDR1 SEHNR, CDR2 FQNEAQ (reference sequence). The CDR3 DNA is TGTGCCAGCAGCGAATCGGGAGGAGAAAAACTGTTTTTT. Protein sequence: CASSESGGEKLFF.

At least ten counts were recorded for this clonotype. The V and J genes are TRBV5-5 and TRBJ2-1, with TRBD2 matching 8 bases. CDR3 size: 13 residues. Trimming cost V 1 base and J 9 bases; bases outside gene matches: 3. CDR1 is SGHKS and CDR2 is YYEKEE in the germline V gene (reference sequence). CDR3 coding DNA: TGTGCCAGCAGCTTGTTAGCGGGGAGTGAGCAGTTCTTC. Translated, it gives CASSLLAGSEQFF.

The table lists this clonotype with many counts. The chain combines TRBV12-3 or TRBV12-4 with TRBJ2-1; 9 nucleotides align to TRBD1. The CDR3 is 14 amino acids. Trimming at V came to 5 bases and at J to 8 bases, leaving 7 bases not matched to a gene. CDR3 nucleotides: TGTGCCAGCAGTACCGGACAGGGGTGGGATGAGCAGTTCTTC. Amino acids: CASSTGQGWDEQFF.

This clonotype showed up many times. The CDR3 loop is CSVASVGGGRAGQYF. DNA of the CDR3: TGCAGCGTTGCGTCGGTGGGCGGCGGGCGGGCCGGGCAGTACTTC. The J gene is TRBJ2-7, the V gene TRBV29-1, with D perhaps TRBD2 (5 bases). Germline V gene sequence: CDR1 SQVTM, CDR2 ANQGSEA. V lost 4 bases and J lost 9, with 25 bases in between. The CDR3 length is 15 residues.

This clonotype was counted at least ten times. CDR3 in DNA: TGTGCCAGCAGCTTGGCCGGTCGTGGAGCCTACGAGCAGTACTTC. It yields the protein CASSLAGRGAYEQYF. V is TRBV5-6 and J is TRBJ2-7, with D hard to call. Trimming removed 0 bases from V and 2 bases from J, with 12 bases in between. CDR1 and CDR2 (germline): SGHDT, YYEEEE. There are 15 residues in the CDR3.

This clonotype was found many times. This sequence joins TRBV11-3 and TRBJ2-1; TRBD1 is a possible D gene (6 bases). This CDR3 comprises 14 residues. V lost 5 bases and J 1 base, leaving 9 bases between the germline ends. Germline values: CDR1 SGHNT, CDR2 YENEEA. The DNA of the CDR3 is TGTGCCAGCAGCACCACAGGGTCCTACAATGAGCAGTTCTTC. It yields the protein CASSTTGSYNEQFF.

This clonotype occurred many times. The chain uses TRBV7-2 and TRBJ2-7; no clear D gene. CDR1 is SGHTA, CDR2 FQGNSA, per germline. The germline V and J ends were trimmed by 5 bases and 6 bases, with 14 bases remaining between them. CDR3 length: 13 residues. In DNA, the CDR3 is TGTGCCAGCAGCCCACCTCCTGGGGTCGAGCAGTACTTC. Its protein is CASSPPPGVEQYF.

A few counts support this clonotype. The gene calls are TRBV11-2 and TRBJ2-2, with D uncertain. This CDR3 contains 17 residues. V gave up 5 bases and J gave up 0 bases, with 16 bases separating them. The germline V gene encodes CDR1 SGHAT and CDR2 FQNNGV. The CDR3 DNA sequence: TGTGCCAGCAGCAGGCGTCTGGGAAACCCGAACACCGGGGAGCTGTTTTTT. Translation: CASSRRLGNPNTGELFF.

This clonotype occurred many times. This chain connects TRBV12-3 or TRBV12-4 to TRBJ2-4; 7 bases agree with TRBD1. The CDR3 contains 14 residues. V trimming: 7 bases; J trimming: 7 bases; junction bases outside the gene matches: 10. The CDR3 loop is CASNLRGTENIQYF. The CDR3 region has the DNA TGTGCCAGCAACCTCCGAGGGACAGAGAACATTCAGTACTTC.

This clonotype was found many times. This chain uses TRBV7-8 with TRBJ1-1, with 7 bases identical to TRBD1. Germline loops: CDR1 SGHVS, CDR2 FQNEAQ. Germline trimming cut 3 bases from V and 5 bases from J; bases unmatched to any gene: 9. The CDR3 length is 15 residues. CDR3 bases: TGTGCCAGCAGCTTTGGGGACAGACCAGAGACTGAAGCTTTCTTT. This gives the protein CASSFGDRPETEAFF.

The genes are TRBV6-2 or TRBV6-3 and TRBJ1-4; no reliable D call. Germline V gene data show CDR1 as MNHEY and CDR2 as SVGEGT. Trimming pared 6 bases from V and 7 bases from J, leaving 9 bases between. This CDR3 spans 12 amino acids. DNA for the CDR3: TGTGCCAGCAGGTCCGGGCCTGAAAAACTGTTTTTT. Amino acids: CASRSGPEKLFF.

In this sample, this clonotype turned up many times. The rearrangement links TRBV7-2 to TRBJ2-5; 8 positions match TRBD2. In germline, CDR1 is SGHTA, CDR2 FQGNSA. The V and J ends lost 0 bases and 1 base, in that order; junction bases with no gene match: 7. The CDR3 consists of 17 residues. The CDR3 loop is CASSLAGAGTSQETQYF. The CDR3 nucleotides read TGTGCCAGCAGCTTAGCAGGGGCCGGGACTAGCCAAGAGACCCAGTACTTC.